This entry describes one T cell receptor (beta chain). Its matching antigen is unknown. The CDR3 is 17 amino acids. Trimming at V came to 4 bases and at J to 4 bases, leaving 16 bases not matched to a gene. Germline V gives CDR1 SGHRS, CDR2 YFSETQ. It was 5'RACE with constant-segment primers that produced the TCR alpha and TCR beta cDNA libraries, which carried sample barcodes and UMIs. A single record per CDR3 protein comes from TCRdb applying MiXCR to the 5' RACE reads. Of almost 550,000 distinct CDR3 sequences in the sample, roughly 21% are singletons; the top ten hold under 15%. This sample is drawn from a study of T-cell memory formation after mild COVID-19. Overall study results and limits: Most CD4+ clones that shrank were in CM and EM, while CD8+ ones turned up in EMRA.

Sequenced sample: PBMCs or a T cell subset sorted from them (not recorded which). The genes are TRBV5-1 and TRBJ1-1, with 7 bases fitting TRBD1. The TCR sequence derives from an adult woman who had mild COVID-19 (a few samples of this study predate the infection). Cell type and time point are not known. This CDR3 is CASSLSGRGLGGTEAFF. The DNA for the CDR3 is TGCGCCAGCAGCCTGTCGGGGAGGGGGCTCGGGGGCACTGAAGCTTTCTTT.